The 2 T cell receptor beta chains below all came from one sample that was sequenced in a study of shared clonotypes between healthy human individuals. Using immunoSEQ multiplex PCR, the repertoire was profiled, and TCRdb retains in-frame clones only, with some absent. The top ten hold more than 10% of the sample, which has around 500,000 clones, almost 80% seen once. Input material: PBMCs. The receptors come from a woman between 40 and 50 years old in good health. Some clones in this sample may be carry-over from other donors' samples.

The gene calls are TRBV6-1 and TRBJ1-5, with D unresolved. Per the germline V gene, CDR1 is MNHNS and CDR2 is SASEGT. There are 15 residues in the CDR3. Trimming stripped 2 bases from V and 2 bases from J, with 10 bases between. The CDR3 here is CASSEYGEGNQPQHF. In nucleotides, the CDR3 is TGTGCCAGCAGTGAATACGGAGAGGGCAATCAGCCCCAGCATTTT.

The chain uses TRBV7-2 and TRBJ2-2; D remains ambiguous. There are 13 residues in the CDR3. Trimming shortened V by 0 bases and J by 7 bases, and 6 bases separated the two germline ends. Germline V CDR1 and CDR2: SGHTA, FQGNSA. The CDR3: CASSLARRGELFF. CDR3 nucleotide sequence: TGTGCCAGCAGCTTAGCGCGGCGCGGGGAGCTGTTTTTT. The full variable domain, in which reference TRBV7-2 and TRBJ2-2 provide the parts outside the CDR3, is GAGVSQSPSNKVTEKGKDVELRCDPISGHTALYWYRQSLGQGLEFLIYFQGNSAPDKSGLPSDRFSAERTGGSVSTLTIQRTQQEDSAVYLCASSLARRGELFFGEGSRLTVL.